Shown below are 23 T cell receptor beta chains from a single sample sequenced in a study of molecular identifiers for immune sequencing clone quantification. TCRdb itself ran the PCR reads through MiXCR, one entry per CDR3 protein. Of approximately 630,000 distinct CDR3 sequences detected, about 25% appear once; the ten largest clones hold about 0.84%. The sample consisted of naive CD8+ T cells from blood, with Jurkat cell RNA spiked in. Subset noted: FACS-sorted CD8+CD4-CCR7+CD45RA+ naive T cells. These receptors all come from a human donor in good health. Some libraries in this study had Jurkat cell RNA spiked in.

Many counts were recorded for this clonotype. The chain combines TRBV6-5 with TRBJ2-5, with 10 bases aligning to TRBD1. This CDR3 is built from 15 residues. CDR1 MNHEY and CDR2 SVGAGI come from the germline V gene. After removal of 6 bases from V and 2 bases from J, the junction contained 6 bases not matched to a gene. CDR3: CASSEDRGVQETQYF. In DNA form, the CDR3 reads TGTGCCAGCAGCGAGGACAGGGGGGTTCAAGAGACCCAGTACTTC.

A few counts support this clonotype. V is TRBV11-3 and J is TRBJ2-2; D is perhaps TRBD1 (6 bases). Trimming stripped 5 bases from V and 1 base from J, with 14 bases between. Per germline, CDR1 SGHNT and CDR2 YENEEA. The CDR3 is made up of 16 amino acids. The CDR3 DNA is TGTGCCAGCAGCCTAAGGACAGTGATGAACACCGGGGAGCTGTTTTTT. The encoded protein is CASSLRTVMNTGELFF.

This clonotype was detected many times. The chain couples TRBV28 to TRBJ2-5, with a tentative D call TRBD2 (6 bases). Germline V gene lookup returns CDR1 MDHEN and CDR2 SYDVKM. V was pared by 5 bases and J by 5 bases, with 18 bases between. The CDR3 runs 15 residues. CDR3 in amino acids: CASSPLEGGGETQYF. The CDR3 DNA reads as TGTGCCAGCAGTCCCCTGGAGGGAGGAGGTGAGACCCAGTACTTC.

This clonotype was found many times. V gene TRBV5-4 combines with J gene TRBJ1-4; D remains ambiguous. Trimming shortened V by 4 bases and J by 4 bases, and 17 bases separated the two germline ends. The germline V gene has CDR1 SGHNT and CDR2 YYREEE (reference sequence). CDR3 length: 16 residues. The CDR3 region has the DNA TGTGCCAGCAGCCCCTCTCCCGGGTCGATTAATGAAAAACTGTTTTTT. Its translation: CASSPSPGSINEKLFF.

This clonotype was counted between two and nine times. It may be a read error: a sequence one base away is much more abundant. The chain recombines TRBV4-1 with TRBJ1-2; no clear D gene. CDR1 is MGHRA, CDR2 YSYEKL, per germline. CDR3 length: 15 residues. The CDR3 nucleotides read TGCGCCAGCGGCCAAGTACAGACTTTTATCTATGGCTACACCTTC. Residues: CASGQVQTFIYGYTF.

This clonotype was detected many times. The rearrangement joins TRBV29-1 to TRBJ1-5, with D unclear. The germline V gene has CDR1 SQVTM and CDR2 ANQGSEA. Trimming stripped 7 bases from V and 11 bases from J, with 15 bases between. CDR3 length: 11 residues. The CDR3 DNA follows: TGCAGCGGGGTTTTGGAGAATGCCCAGCATTTT. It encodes CSGVLENAQHF.

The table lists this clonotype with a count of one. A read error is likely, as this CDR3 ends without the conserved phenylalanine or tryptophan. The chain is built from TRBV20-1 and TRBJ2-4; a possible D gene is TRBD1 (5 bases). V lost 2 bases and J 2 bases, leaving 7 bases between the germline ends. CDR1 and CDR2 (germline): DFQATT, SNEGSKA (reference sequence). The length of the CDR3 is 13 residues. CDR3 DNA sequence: TGCAGTGCTAGACAGGGAACCAAAAACATTCAGTACTAC. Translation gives CSARQGTKNIQYY.

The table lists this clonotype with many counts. CDR3 coding DNA: TGTGCCAGCAGCGACAGGGGACAGTATAGCAATCAGCCCCAGCATTTT. This encodes CASSDRGQYSNQPQHF. V usage is TRBV21-1 and J usage is TRBJ1-5; the D call of TRBD1 is as the table states it, not checked on the DNA. TRBV21-1 is an annotated pseudogene. The CDR3 has 16 residues.

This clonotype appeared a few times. The CDR3 loop reads CSAREFGRETQYF. Written as DNA, the CDR3 is TGCAGTGCTAGGGAGTTTGGTAGGGAGACCCAGTACTTC. The chain has TRBV20-1 and TRBJ2-5, with D uncertain. Between the trimmed V and J ends, which lost 3 bases and 5 bases, there was a span of 13 bases. Germline V lookup: CDR1 DFQATT, CDR2 SNEGSKA (reference sequence). This CDR3 contains 13 residues.

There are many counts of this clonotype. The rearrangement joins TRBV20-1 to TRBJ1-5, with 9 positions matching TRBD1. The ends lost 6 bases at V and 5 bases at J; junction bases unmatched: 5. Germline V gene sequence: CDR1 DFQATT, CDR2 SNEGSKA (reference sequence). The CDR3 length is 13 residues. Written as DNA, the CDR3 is TGCAGTGCCACAGGGGGCGCTTATCAGCCCCAGCATTTT. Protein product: CSATGGAYQPQHF.

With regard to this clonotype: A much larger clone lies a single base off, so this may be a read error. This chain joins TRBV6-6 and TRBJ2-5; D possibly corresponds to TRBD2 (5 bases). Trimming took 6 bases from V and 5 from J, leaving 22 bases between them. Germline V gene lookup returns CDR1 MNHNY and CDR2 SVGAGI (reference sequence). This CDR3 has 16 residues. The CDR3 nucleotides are TGTGCCAGCAGAGGAGGAGCAGGCTTCCTCTTGGAGACCCAGTACTTC. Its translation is CASRGGAGFLLETQYF.

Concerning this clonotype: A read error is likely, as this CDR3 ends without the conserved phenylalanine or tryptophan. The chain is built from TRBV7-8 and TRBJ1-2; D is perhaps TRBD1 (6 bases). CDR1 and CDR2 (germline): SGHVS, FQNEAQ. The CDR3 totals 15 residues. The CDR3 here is CASSPLLGGVYGYTL. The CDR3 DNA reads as TGTGCCAGCAGCCCCCTTTTAGGGGGGGTCTATGGTTACACCTTA.

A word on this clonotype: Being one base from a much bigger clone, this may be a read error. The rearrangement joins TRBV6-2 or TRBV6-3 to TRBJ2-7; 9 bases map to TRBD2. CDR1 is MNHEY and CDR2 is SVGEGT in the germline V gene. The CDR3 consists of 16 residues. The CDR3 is CVSNRAGTSTAYEQYF. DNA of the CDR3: TGTGTCAGCAATAGAGCCGGGACTAGCACCGCCTACGAGCAGTACTTC.

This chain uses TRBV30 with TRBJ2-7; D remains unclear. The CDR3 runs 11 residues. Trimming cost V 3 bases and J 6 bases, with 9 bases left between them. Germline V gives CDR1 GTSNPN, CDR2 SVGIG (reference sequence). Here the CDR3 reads CAWSIGSEQYF. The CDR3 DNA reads TGTGCCTGGAGCATAGGGTCCGAGCAGTACTTC. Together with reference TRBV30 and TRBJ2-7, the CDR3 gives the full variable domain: SQTIHQWPATLVQPVGSPLSLECTVEGTSNPNLYWYRQAAGRGLQLLFYSVGIGQISSEVPQNLSASRPQDRQFILSSKKLLLSDSGFYLCAWSIGSEQYFGPGTRLTVT.

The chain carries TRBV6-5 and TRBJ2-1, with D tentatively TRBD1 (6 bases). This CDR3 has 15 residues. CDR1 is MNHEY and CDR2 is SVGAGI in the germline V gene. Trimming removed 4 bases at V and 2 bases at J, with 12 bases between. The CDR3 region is CASSFGQGTYNEQFF. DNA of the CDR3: TGTGCCAGCAGTTTTGGCCAGGGGACCTACAATGAGCAGTTCTTC.

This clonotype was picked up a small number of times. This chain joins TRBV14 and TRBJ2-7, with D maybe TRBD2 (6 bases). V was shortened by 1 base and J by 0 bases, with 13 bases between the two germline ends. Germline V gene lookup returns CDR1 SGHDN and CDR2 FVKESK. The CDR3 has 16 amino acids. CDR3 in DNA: TGTGCCAGCAGCCAAGGGGGAGGACTTAACTCCTACGAGCAGTACTTC. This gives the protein CASSQGGGLNSYEQYF.

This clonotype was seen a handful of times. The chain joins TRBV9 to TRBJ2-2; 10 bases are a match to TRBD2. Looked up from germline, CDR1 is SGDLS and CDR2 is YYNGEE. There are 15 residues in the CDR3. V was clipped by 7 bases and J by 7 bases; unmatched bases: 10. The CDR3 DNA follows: TGTGCCAGCGCTTCTAGCGGGAGCAGTTTCGGGGAGCTGTTTTTT. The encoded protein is CASASSGSSFGELFF.

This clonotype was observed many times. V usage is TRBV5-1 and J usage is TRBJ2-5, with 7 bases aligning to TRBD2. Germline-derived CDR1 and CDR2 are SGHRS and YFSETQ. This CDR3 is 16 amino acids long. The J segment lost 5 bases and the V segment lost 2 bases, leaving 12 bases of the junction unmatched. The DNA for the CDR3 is TGCGCCAGCAGCTTTGGGGGAGGGCCGAGTTTCGAGACCCAGTACTTC. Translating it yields CASSFGGGPSFETQYF.

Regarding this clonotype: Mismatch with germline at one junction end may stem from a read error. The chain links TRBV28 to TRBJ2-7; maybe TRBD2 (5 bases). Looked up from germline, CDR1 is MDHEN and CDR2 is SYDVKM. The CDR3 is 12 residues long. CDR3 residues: CASGESSYAQSF. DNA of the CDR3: TGTGCCAGCGGGGAGAGCTCCTACGCGCAGTCCTTC.

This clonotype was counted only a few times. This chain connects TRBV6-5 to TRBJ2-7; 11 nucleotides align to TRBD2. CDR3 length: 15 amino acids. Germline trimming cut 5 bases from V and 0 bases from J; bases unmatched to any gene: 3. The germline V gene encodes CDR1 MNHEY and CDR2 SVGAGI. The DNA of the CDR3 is TGTGCCAGCAGTCCACTAGCGGGGGACTCCTACGAGCAGTACTTC. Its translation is CASSPLAGDSYEQYF.

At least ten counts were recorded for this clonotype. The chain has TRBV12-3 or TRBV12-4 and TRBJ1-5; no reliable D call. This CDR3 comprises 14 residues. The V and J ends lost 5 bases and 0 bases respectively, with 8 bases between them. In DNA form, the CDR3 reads TGTGCCAGCAGTCCTCCTTTTAGCAATCAGCCCCAGCATTTT. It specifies CASSPPFSNQPQHF.

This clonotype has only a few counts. The CDR3 loop is CSAAPPRGQPQHF. CDR3 coding DNA: TGCAGTGCTGCCCCCCCTAGAGGACAGCCCCAGCATTTT. The chain is built from TRBV20-1 and TRBJ1-5; unclear D gene. The V gene's germline CDR1 is DFQATT and CDR2 SNEGSKA (reference sequence). This CDR3 contains 13 residues. The V and J ends lost 5 bases and 7 bases respectively, with 15 bases between them.

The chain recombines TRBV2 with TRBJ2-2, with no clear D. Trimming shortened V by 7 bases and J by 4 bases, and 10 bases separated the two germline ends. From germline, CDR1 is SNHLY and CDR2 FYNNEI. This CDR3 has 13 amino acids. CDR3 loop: CASTSTLTGELFF. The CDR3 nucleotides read TGTGCCAGCACTTCGACTCTCACCGGGGAGCTGTTTTTT.